This record concerns one T cell receptor (beta chain) sequence. Its antigen is unidentified. Here immunoSEQ multiplex PCR was the method, and the copy in TCRdb shows in-frame clones only, minus some. This table holds some 47,000 clones, about 88% found once. The sample comes from a study of CD4+ T cells in melanoma. General study findings and limits: In melanoma, neoantigen-specific CD4+ T cells reportedly differed in differentiation state. CD8+ T cell, macrophage and B cell function reportedly correlated with neoantigen-specific CD4+ T cells.

The CDR3 is 13 residues long. Trimming cost V 4 bases and J 3 bases, with 9 bases left between them. The germline CDR1 and CDR2 sequences are LNHDA and SQIVND (reference sequence). The chain has TRBV19 and TRBJ1-2; weak D call: TRBD1 (6 bases). Sequenced sample: peripheral blood. The clonotype originates from a human donor with melanoma. DNA for the CDR3: TGTGCCAGTAGTAGGGACAAGTACTATGGCTACACCTTC. Translating it yields CASSRDKYYGYTF.